The next 14 T cell receptor beta chains were all read from a single sample in a study of blood T cells in healthy people across ages. The use of a sample-barcoded 5' primer and a J-beta primer mix characterized a second PCR of roughly 6 to 12 cycles. Each CDR3 protein gets one entry after TCRdb re-called the 5' RACE reads with MiXCR. The sample contains about 1.5 million distinct CDR3 sequences, 35% to 45% of which appear only once. The sample consisted of blood. The receptors here all came from a woman between 18 and 30 years old in good health.

This clonotype occurred a few times. The rearrangement joins TRBV27 to TRBJ2-3; TRBD1 matches 8 bases. The CDR3 extends over 16 amino acids. The germline CDR1 and CDR2 sequences are MNHEY and SMNVEV (reference sequence). V dropped 6 bases and J dropped 2; count of bases not matched to a gene: 10. CDR3 sequence: CASSADRGLYTDTQYF. In DNA form, the CDR3 reads TGTGCCAGCAGCGCTGACAGGGGACTCTACACAGATACGCAGTATTTT.

This rearrangement joins TRBV29-1 to TRBJ2-2; D is perhaps TRBD1 (5 bases). CDR3 length: 12 amino acids. Trimming cost V 6 bases and J 6 bases, with 11 bases left between them. Germline-derived CDR1 and CDR2 are SQVTM and ANQGSEA. The CDR3 reads CSVAPGPGELFF. The CDR3 bases are TGCAGCGTCGCCCCAGGGCCCGGGGAGCTGTTTTTT.

The count of this clonotype is one. CDR3 residues: CSARTKGQPNTEAFF. Here the CDR3 DNA reads TGCAGTGCTAGAACTAAAGGACAGCCCAACACTGAAGCTTTCTTT. The chain has TRBV20-1 and TRBJ1-1, with D perhaps matching TRBD1 (6 bases). Germline V gene lookup returns CDR1 DFQATT and CDR2 SNEGSKA (reference sequence). This CDR3 has 15 amino acids. V was cut by 2 bases and J by 2 bases, with 15 bases left in between.

In nucleotides, the CDR3 is TGTGCCAGCAGCCCCGGACAGGTAGTTAATGAGCAGTTCTTC. This translates into CASSPGQVVNEQFF. The chain employs TRBV7-9 and TRBJ2-1, with TRBD1 identical over 7 bases. With V trimmed by 5 bases and J by 7 bases, 8 bases remained unmatched. Germline V gives CDR1 SEHNR, CDR2 FQNEAQ (reference sequence). This CDR3 has 14 amino acids.

This clonotype has a handful of counts. The chain couples TRBV11-2 to TRBJ1-4; the D gene is possibly TRBD1 (6 bases). V was cut by 2 bases and J by 7 bases, with 8 bases left in between. The CDR3 spans 13 residues. Germline V lookup: CDR1 SGHAT, CDR2 FQNNGV. In DNA, the CDR3 is TGTGCCAGCAGCTTAAACAGGGCTGAAAAACTGTTTTTT. This translates into CASSLNRAEKLFF.

The gene calls are TRBV28 and TRBJ2-1, with 9 bases lining up with TRBD1. The germline gives CDR1 MDHEN, CDR2 SYDVKM. The CDR3 loop spans 15 amino acids. J was trimmed by 6 bases and V by 4 bases; bases with no gene match: 7. The CDR3 DNA follows: TGTGCCAGCAGTTCTCCGGGACAGGGACCCAATGAGCAGTTCTTC. As protein: CASSSPGQGPNEQFF.

The V gene is TRBV7-2, the J gene TRBJ1-4, with TRBD1 matching over 11 bases. The CDR3 totals 18 residues. The V gene's germline CDR1 is SGHTA and CDR2 FQGNSA. The ends lost 2 bases at V and 7 bases at J; junction bases unmatched: 12. This CDR3 reads CASSLSGTGGQRGEKLFF. CDR3 nucleotide sequence: TGTGCCAGCAGCTTATCCGGGACAGGGGGTCAAAGGGGTGAAAAACTGTTTTTT.

The count of this clonotype is one. V gene TRBV27 combines with J gene TRBJ1-4, with 8 bases fitting TRBD1. V shed 5 bases, J shed 6 bases, and the junction held 5 bases outside the gene matches. Per germline, CDR1 MNHEY and CDR2 SMNVEV (reference sequence). The CDR3 length is 14 residues. The CDR3 reads CASSEGTGHEKLFF. For the CDR3, the DNA is TGTGCCAGCAGTGAGGGGACAGGTCATGAAAAACTGTTTTTT.

The DNA for the CDR3 is TGCAGTTCCTGGGGCGGGGAGTACCAAGAGACCCAGTACTTC. It translates to CSSWGGEYQETQYF. The rearrangement links TRBV20-1 to TRBJ2-5, with D possibly being TRBD2 (6 bases). In germline, CDR1 is DFQATT, CDR2 SNEGSKA (reference sequence). Trimming shortened V by 8 bases and J by 0 bases, and 16 bases separated the two germline ends. The CDR3 is 14 amino acids.

The V gene is TRBV9, the J gene TRBJ2-3; perhaps D is TRBD1 or TRBD2 (5 bases each). CDR1 is SGDLS, CDR2 YYNGEE, per germline. Trimming left V 2 bases short and J 4 bases short, with 11 bases between. This CDR3 is built from 14 residues. CDR3 loop: CASSVGPAADTQYF. In DNA, the CDR3 is TGTGCCAGCAGCGTGGGACCCGCGGCAGATACGCAGTATTTT.

In the case of this clonotype: This clone may be a read error of a much larger clone one base away. The rearrangement links TRBV28 to TRBJ1-2; D unclear. CDR3 length equals 12 residues. Trimming removed 6 bases at V and 7 bases at J, with 12 bases between. CDR1 is MDHEN, CDR2 SYDVKM, per germline. CDR3 in DNA: TGTGCCAGCAGCGCGGCAAACGGTGGCTACACCTTC. It encodes CASSAANGGYTF.

This clonotype has just a few counts. The chain has TRBV11-2 and TRBJ2-2; D is possibly TRBD1 (5 bases). V was clipped by 0 bases and J by 5 bases, with 13 bases between them. There are 16 residues in the CDR3. The germline V gene has CDR1 SGHAT and CDR2 FQNNGV. CDR3 DNA sequence: TGTGCCAGCAGCTTAGATGGGTGGGGCCGGACCGGGGAGCTGTTTTTT. Its protein is CASSLDGWGRTGELFF.

This chain uses TRBV7-9 with TRBJ2-7; D ambiguous. This CDR3 has 15 residues. V lost 5 bases and J 2 bases, leaving 16 bases between the germline ends. Germline V gene lookup returns CDR1 SEHNR and CDR2 FQNEAQ (reference sequence). CDR3 region: CASSMGALGAYEQYF. The CDR3 coding sequence is TGTGCCAGCAGCATGGGCGCCCTAGGAGCCTACGAGCAGTACTTC.

The chain couples TRBV11-3 to TRBJ2-2; perhaps TRBD1 as D (6 bases). The CDR3 runs 14 residues. V shed 5 bases and J shed 9 bases, with 16 bases lying between them. Germline V gene data show CDR1 as SGHNT and CDR2 as YENEEA. The CDR3 bases are TGTGCCAGCAGCACCTCGACAGGCCGTCGGGAGCTGTTTTTT. It yields the protein CASSTSTGRRELFF.